The 17 T cell receptor beta chains reported below all come from one sample, sequenced in a study of CD8 T cells in Susac syndrome. Reverse transcription of about 0.5 to 1 ug RNA was carried out with random hexamers. A single record per CDR3 protein comes from TCRdb applying MiXCR to the immunoSEQ multiplex PCR reads. The profile shows about 300,000 distinct CDR3 sequences, roughly 85% of them singletons. The sequenced sample was CD8+ T cells from PBMCs. Receptors were obtained from a human donor with multiple sclerosis.

This clonotype appeared once. This chain uses TRBV12-3 or TRBV12-4 with TRBJ2-2; tentatively, D is TRBD1 or TRBD2 (5 bases each). CDR3 length equals 13 residues. Trimming cost V 8 bases and J 5 bases, with 12 bases left between them. The CDR3 DNA reads as TGTGCCAGCTGGGGGAGTGATACCGGGGAGCTGTTTTTT. Its protein is CASWGSDTGELFF.

The chain recombines TRBV30 with TRBJ2-7; TRBD2 might be the D (6 bases). Trimming cost V 5 bases and J 2 bases, with 19 bases left between them. Germline V gives CDR1 GTSNPN, CDR2 SVGIG (reference sequence). The CDR3 loop spans 15 amino acids. CDR3 sequence: CAWGLGVWEAYEQYF. The DNA for the CDR3 is TGTGCCTGGGGTCTGGGAGTGTGGGAGGCCTACGAGCAGTACTTC.

The chain is built from TRBV27 and TRBJ1-5; a possible D gene is TRBD1 (5 bases). The CDR3 extends over 16 amino acids. The germline gives CDR1 MNHEY, CDR2 SMNVEV (reference sequence). Trimming stripped 4 bases from V and 3 bases from J, with 16 bases between. CDR3 residues: CASSYAGGWDNQPQHF. The CDR3 DNA sequence: TGTGCCAGCAGTTACGCCGGGGGATGGGACAATCAGCCCCAGCATTTT.

The genes are TRBV9 and TRBJ2-1; maybe TRBD2 (6 bases). The CDR3 extends over 11 amino acids. Germline values: CDR1 SGDLS, CDR2 YYNGEE. Trimming removed 6 bases from V and 8 bases from J, with 9 bases in between. This chain's CDR3 is CASTSEDEQFF. CDR3 sequence (DNA): TGTGCCAGCACTAGCGAAGATGAGCAGTTCTTC.

This clonotype was detected only a few times. CDR3 bases: TGTGCCAGCAGTGAAATCTCCACCTACGAGCAGTACTTC. It specifies CASSEISTYEQYF. This chain uses TRBV2 with TRBJ2-7, with unresolved D. CDR1 SNHLY and CDR2 FYNNEI come from the germline V gene. The CDR3 length is 13 residues. V was pared by 2 bases and J by 2 bases, with 7 bases between.

The V call is TRBV19, the J call TRBJ2-3; 7 bases are shared with TRBD1. V shed 5 bases, J shed 4 bases, and the junction held 9 bases outside the gene matches. Germline-derived CDR1 and CDR2 are LNHDA and SQIVND (reference sequence). The CDR3 has 15 residues. As DNA, the CDR3 is TGTGCCAGTAGTGCCGGGACAGATGTTGCAGATACGCAGTATTTT. Translation gives CASSAGTDVADTQYF.

The V gene is TRBV12-3 or TRBV12-4, the J gene TRBJ2-3, with D perhaps matching TRBD2 (5 bases). The CDR3 runs 14 residues. Trimming left V 8 bases short and J 3 bases short, with 15 bases between. In DNA form, the CDR3 reads TGTGCCAGCTGCATAGACGGGGAAACAGATACGCAGTATTTT. Translating gives CASCIDGETDTQYF.

This chain links TRBV10-1 with TRBJ2-3; 7 bases are shared with TRBD2. V lost 4 bases and J lost 0; bases outside the gene matches: 4. The germline V gene has CDR1 WNHNN and CDR2 SYGVQD (reference sequence). There are 15 residues in the CDR3. The CDR3 region is CASSALSGSTDTQYF. CDR3 sequence (DNA): TGCGCCAGCAGTGCTCTTAGCGGGAGCACAGATACGCAGTATTTT.

The chain uses TRBV11-2 and TRBJ1-4; D gene uncertain. Trimming shortened V by 0 bases and J by 4 bases, and 12 bases separated the two germline ends. CDR1 is SGHAT and CDR2 is FQNNGV in the germline V gene. The CDR3 runs to 16 residues. Here the CDR3 reads CASSLDWSGFNEKLFF. The CDR3 DNA reads as TGTGCCAGCAGCTTAGATTGGTCGGGGTTTAATGAAAAACTGTTTTTT. The variable domain in full, with the rest retrieved from reference TRBV11-2 and TRBJ1-4, is EAGVAQSPRYKIIEKRQSVAFWCNPISGHATLYWYQQILGQGPKLLIQFQNNGVVDDSQLPKDRFSAERLKGVDSTLKIQPAKLEDSAVYLCASSLDWSGFNEKLFFGSGTQLSVL.

The chain combines TRBV27 with TRBJ2-1; TRBD1 or TRBD2 may be the D gene (6 bases each). Between the trimmed V and J ends, which lost 3 bases and 2 bases, there was a span of 8 bases. The CDR3 sequence is 14 residues long. Germline values: CDR1 MNHEY, CDR2 SMNVEV (reference sequence). The CDR3 reads CASSFGGPYNEQFF. CDR3 sequence (DNA): TGTGCCAGCAGTTTCGGGGGCCCCTACAATGAGCAGTTCTTC.

The chain is built from TRBV11-2 and TRBJ1-5; D is uncertain. The germline gives CDR1 SGHAT, CDR2 FQNNGV. The V end was cut by 5 bases, the J end by 2 bases, with 13 bases between. This CDR3 has 15 amino acids. For the CDR3, the DNA is TGTGCCAGCAGCCCAGGCTACGGGGGCAATCAGCCCCAGCATTTT. Protein product: CASSPGYGGNQPQHF.

The rearrangement links TRBV2 to TRBJ1-1; no clear D gene. Trimming took off 5 bases at V and 5 bases at J, with 15 bases between the two ends. CDR3 size: 14 residues. Per germline, CDR1 SNHLY and CDR2 FYNNEI. CDR3 residues: CASSWAGLSTEAFF. The CDR3 coding sequence is TGTGCCAGCAGTTGGGCGGGTCTATCGACTGAAGCTTTCTTT. The complete variable domain, with remaining parts taken from reference TRBV2 and TRBJ1-1, reads EPEVTQTPSHQVTQMGQEVILRCVPISNHLYFYWYRQILGQKVEFLVSFYNNEISEKSEIFDDQFSVERPDGSNFTLKIRSTKLEDSAMYFCASSWAGLSTEAFFGQGTRLTVV.

This clonotype was seen more than once but under ten times. The chain combines TRBV5-1 with TRBJ2-7; D may be TRBD1 or TRBD2 (6 bases each). The CDR3 is made up of 13 amino acids. Germline CDR1 and CDR2: SGHRS and YFSETQ. Trimming pared 4 bases from V and 5 bases from J, leaving 13 bases between. The CDR3 region has the DNA TGCGCCAGCAGCCTATTGGGGGGCCACGAGCAGTACTTC. Translated, it gives CASSLLGGHEQYF.

This chain joins TRBV30 and TRBJ1-5, with D possibly matching TRBD1 (5 bases). Per the germline V gene, CDR1 is GTSNPN and CDR2 is SVGIG (reference sequence). This CDR3 is built from 13 residues. The germline V and J ends were trimmed by 5 bases and 7 bases, with 15 bases remaining between them. CDR3 sequence: CAWGTALGQPQHF. CDR3 DNA sequence: TGTGCCTGGGGGACGGCGCTCGGGCAGCCCCAGCATTTT.

The chain uses TRBV29-1 and TRBJ2-1, with 8 bases that match TRBD2. The CDR3 sequence is 13 residues long. The J segment lost 9 bases and the V segment lost 7 bases, leaving 11 bases of the junction unmatched. Germline CDR1 and CDR2: SQVTM and ANQGSEA. The CDR3 reads CSADPGGDAEQFF. In DNA form, the CDR3 reads TGCAGCGCCGACCCCGGGGGGGACGCTGAGCAGTTCTTC.

J is TRBJ2-3 and V is TRBV28, with unresolved D. This CDR3 has 16 amino acids. V dropped 1 base and J dropped 3 bases, with 14 bases sitting between them. The germline CDR1 and CDR2 sequences are MDHEN and SYDVKM. CDR3 amino acids: CASSLFLRLETDTQYF. In nucleotides, the CDR3 is TGTGCCAGCAGTTTATTCCTTAGGTTAGAGACAGATACGCAGTATTTT.

The chain recombines TRBV27 with TRBJ2-1; D is ambiguous. The length of the CDR3 is 11 residues. The germline gives CDR1 MNHEY, CDR2 SMNVEV (reference sequence). V lost 7 bases to trimming and J lost 10 bases, with 11 bases between them. As DNA, the CDR3 is TGTGCCAGCATTATGTTGGGGGAGCAGTTCTTC. Translation gives CASIMLGEQFF.